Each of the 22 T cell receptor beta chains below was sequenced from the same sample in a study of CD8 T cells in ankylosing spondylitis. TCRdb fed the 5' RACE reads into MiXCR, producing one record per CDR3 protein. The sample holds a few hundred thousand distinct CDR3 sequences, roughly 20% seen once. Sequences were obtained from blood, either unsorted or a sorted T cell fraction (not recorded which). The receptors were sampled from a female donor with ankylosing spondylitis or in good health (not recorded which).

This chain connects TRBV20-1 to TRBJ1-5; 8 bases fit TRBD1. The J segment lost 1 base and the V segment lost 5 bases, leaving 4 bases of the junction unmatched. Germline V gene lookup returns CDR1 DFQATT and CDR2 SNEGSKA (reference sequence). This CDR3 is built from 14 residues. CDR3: CSARQGMSNQPQHF. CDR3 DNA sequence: TGCAGTGCTCGACAGGGGATGAGCAATCAGCCCCAGCATTTT.

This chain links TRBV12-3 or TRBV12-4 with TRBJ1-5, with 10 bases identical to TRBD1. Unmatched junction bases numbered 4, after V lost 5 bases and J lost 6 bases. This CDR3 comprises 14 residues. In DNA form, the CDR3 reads TGTGCCAGCAGTCGACAGGGGGCACGTCAGCCCCAGCATTTT. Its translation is CASSRQGARQPQHF.

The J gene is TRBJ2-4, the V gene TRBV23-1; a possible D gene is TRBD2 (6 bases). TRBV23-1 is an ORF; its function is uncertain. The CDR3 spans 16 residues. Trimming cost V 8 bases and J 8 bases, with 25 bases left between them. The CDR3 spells CASALGEANYGDIQYF. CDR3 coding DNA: TGCGCCAGCGCCCTAGGGGAGGCCAACTACGGGGACATTCAGTACTTC.

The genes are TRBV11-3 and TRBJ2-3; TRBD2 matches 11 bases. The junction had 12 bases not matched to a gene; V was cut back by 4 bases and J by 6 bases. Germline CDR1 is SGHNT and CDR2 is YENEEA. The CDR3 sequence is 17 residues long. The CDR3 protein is CASSSGTSGWGEDTQYF. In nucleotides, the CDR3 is TGTGCCAGCAGCTCCGGGACTAGCGGCTGGGGGGAGGATACGCAGTATTTT.

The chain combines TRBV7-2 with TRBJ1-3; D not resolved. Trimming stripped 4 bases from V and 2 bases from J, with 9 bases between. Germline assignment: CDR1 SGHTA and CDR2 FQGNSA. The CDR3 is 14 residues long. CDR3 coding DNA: TGTGCCAGCAGCTCCGAAGCGGCTGGAAACACCATATATTTT. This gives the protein CASSSEAAGNTIYF.

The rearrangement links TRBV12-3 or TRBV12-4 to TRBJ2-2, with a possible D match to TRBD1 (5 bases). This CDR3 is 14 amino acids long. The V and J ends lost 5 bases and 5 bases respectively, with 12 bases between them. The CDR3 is CASSVRAGTGELFF. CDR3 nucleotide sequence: TGTGCCAGCAGTGTCAGGGCCGGGACCGGGGAGCTGTTTTTT.

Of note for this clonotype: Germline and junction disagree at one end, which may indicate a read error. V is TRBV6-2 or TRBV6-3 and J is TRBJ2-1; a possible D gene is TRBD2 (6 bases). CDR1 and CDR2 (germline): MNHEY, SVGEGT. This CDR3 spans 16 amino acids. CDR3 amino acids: CPSSSASAQYITEQFF. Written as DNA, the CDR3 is TGTCCCAGCAGCTCGGCTAGCGCCCAATATATTACGGAGCAGTTCTTC.

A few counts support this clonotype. The CDR3 protein is CASSLRPRNQPQHF. CDR3 nucleotide sequence: TGTGCCAGCAGCCTCCGGCCCCGCAATCAGCCCCAGCATTTT. This chain uses TRBV12-3 or TRBV12-4 with TRBJ1-5; D is unclear. V was clipped by 6 bases and J by 2 bases, with 11 bases between them. The CDR3 has 14 amino acids.

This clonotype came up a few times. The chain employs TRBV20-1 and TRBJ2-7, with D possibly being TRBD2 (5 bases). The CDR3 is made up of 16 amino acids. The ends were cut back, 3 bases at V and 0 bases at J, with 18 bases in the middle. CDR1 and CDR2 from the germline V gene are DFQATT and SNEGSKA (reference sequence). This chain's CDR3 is CSARMRLAKNSYEQYF. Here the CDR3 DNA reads TGCAGTGCTAGGATGAGGCTAGCTAAGAACTCCTACGAGCAGTACTTC.

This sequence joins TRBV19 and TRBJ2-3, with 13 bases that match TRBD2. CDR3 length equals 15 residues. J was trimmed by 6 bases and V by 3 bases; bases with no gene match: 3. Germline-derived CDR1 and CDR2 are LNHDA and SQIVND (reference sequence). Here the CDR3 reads CASSMTSGRWDTQYF. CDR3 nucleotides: TGTGCCAGTAGTATGACTAGCGGGAGGTGGGATACGCAGTATTTT.

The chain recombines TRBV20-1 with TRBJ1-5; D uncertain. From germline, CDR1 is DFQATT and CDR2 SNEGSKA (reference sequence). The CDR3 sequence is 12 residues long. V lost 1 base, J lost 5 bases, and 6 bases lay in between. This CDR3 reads CSARAPDQPQHF. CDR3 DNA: TGCAGTGCTAGAGCCCCGGATCAGCCCCAGCATTTT.

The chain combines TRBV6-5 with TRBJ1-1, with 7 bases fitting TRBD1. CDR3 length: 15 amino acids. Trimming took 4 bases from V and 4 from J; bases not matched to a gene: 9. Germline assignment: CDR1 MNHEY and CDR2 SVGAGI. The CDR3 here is CASSWRQGLRTEAFF. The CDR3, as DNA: TGTGCCAGCAGTTGGCGACAGGGCTTGCGCACTGAAGCTTTCTTT.

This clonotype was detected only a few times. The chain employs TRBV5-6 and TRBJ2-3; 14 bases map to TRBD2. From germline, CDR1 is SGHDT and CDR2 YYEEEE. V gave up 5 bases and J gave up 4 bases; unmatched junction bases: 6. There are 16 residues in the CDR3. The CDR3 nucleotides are TGTGCCAGCAGTGCGACTAGCGGGAGGGGGCCAGATACGCAGTATTTT. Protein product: CASSATSGRGPDTQYF.

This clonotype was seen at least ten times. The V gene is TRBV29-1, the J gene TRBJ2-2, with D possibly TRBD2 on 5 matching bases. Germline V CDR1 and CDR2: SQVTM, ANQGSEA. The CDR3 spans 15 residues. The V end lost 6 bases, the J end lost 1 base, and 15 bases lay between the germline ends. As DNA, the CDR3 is TGCAGCGTGCTAATGGGAGAGCGGAACACCGGGGAGCTGTTTTTT. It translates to CSVLMGERNTGELFF.

The CDR3 DNA is TGTGCCAGCAGACCCACGAAGAGGGGGCGCCGGGAGACCCAGTACTTC. Protein sequence: CASRPTKRGRRETQYF. The J gene is TRBJ2-5, the V gene TRBV28; TRBD1 agrees at 7 bases. CDR3 size: 16 residues. Trimming at V came to 6 bases and at J to 5 bases, leaving 15 bases not matched to a gene. Germline-derived CDR1 and CDR2 are MDHEN and SYDVKM.

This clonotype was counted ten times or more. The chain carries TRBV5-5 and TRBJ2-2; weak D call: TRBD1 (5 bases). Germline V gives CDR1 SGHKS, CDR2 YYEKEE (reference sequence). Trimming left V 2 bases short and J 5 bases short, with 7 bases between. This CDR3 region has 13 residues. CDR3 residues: CASSLAGTGELFF. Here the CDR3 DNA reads TGTGCCAGCAGCTTAGCAGGGACCGGGGAGCTGTTTTTT.

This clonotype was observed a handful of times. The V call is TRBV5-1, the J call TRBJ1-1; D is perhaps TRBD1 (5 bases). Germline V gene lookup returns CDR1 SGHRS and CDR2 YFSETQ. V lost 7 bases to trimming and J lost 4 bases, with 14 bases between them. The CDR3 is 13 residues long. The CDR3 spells CASRPGGGTEAFF. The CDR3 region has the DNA TGCGCCAGCCGCCCGGGGGGTGGCACTGAAGCTTTCTTT.

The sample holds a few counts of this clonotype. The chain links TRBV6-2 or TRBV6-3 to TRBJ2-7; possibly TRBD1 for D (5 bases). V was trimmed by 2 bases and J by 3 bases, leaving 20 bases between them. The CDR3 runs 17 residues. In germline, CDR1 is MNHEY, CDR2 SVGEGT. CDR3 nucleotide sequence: TGTGCCAGCAGTTACCGGCCGGGTAATAGGGGCCTCTACGAGCAGTACTTC. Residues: CASSYRPGNRGLYEQYF.

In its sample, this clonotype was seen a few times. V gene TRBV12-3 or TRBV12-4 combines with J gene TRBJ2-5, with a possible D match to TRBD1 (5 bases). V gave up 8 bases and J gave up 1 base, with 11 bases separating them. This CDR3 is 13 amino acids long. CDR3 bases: TGTGCCAGCGCCAGGGATACCCAAGAGACCCAGTACTTC. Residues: CASARDTQETQYF.

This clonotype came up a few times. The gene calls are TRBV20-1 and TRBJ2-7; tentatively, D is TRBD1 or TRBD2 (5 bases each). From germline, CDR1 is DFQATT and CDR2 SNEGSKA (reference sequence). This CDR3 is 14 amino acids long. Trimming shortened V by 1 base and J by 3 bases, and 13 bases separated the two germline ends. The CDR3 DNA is TGCAGTGCTAGAGCTGGGACCCGAGTCTACGAGCAGTACTTC. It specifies CSARAGTRVYEQYF.

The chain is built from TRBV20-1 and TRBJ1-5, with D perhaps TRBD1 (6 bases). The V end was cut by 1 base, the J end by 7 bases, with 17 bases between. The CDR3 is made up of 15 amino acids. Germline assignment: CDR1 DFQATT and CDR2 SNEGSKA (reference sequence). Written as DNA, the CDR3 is TGCAGTGCTAGAGTGACACAGGGTCGGGGGCAGCCCCAGCATTTT. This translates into CSARVTQGRGQPQHF.

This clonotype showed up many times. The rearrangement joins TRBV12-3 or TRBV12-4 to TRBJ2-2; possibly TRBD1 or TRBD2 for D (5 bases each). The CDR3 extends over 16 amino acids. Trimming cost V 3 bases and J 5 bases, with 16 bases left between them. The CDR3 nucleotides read TGTGCCAGCAGTTTGGGGGACCTCGCCAGAACCGGGGAGCTGTTTTTT. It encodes CASSLGDLARTGELFF.